The T cell receptor beta chain under discussion was sequenced for a study of T cell clones after liver transplantation. Study as a whole: TCRbeta sequencing after a pre-transplant mixed lymphocyte reaction identified graft-donor-reactive clones, later tracked in post-transplant blood. Standard immunosuppression, with no induction, continued until 12-24 months after transplant. Draws occurred before transplant, before withdrawal, and after complete or failed withdrawal.

This clone appeared a few times. This table comes from immunoSEQ multiplex PCR, and its TCRdb copy is limited to in-frame clones, with some not included. The sample lists some 16,000 clones; approximately 80% were seen once. The specimen comprised CD8+ T cells from blood, sampled about 50 months after liver transplant. This sequence originates from a human patient who received a liver transplant. Some of these T cells may belong to the graft donor.

The CDR3 bases are TGTGCCAGTAGTATTGGGGGTGGGGGCACAGATACGCAGTATTTT. The encoded protein is CASSIGGGGTDTQYF. The chain has TRBV19 and TRBJ2-3; D is perhaps TRBD1 or TRBD2 (5 bases each). The germline gives CDR1 LNHDA, CDR2 SQIVND (reference sequence). The germline V and J ends were trimmed by 3 bases and 1 base, with 11 bases remaining between them. This CDR3 region has 15 residues.